The TCR beta chain under discussion was sequenced for a study of shared clonotypes between healthy human individuals (dated by TCRdb to about 2020). Regarding the complete study: Two women and three men aged 18 to 49 years were included in the cohort. For each donor, three plates each were used for CD4 naive and CD4 memory, two plates were used for CD8 naive, and one plate was used for CD8 memory. Between about 0.85 and 8.9 billion PBMCs per donor were obtained by leukapheresis. To increase sequencing depth and limit assay-specific biases, different laboratories used diverse techniques to prepare libraries and sequence TCR repertoires. The study deeply sequenced blood TCR repertoires of 5 or 6 healthy adults to estimate repertoire size and the extent of clonotype sharing between individuals. General conclusions and limits of the study: Pairwise subsampling indicated that sequencing depth was expected to affect the degree of clonotype sharing among donors. Naive subsets generally had larger estimated clonotype richness than memory subsets. Only blood was sampled, and tissue TCR repertoires likely differ from those in blood. The small number of donors limited the genetic and exposure-history diversity represented. Around 5% of naive CD4, roughly 3.6% of naive CD8, about 2.5% of memory CD4, and around 0.4% of memory CD8 clonotypes were shared across four donors. Incomplete sequencing was indicated by rarefaction of sorted-subset datasets, despite the large sequencing depth. Compared with non-shared clonotypes, the clonotypes found in all four sorted-subset donors had higher generation probabilities.

TCR CDR3 regions were amplified from genomic DNA by multiplex PCR using the deep immunoSEQ assay. Genomic DNA extracted from each cell subset was distributed evenly over all wells of several immunoSEQ 96-well plates, and each plate served as one replicate. For sorted subsets, around 0.2 ug of genomic DNA, equivalent to around 29,000 T cell genomes, went into each replicate PCR. Purified libraries were quantified with a Qubit 3.0 fluorometer, sized on a Bioanalyzer 2100, and re-quantified with the KAPA Library Quantification kit. Every immunoSEQ 96-well plate was sequenced on a dedicated single-read 150-cycle Illumina NextSeq 550 flow cell. Per the authors' processing: The immunoSEQ output contained only junctional sequences without quality scores, so filtering could not match that applied to full-length reads. Sequences were annotated with PyIR, a Python wrapper for IgBLAST v1.9, and V/J genes and CDR3 were assigned using IMGT germline references. Reads with weak V/J assignments (E-value above 1e-6), missing CDR3, stop codons, out-of-frame junctions, or ambiguous translated residues were removed. A V3J clonotype was defined by an identical inferred V gene, J gene, and CDR3 amino acid sequence. The percentage overlap between two repertoires was calculated by dividing the number of shared unique clonotypes by the size of the smaller repertoire. Richness of each repertoire was evaluated using RTK rarefaction, the Chao1 estimator, and Recon v2.1 estimates of unobserved clonotypes. OLGA was used to compute generation probabilities for all TCRbeta clonotypes that the gDNA method yielded from a few donors. TCRdb holds this immuneACCESS table with in-frame rearrangements only. Some clones are missing; in checked studies, unresolved V genes explain under half, and the rest has no known cause. D and trimming come from the DNA, and the V and J calls and clone size come from that table. This sample holds approximately 1.5 million clones; around 98.5% were observed only once. Roughly 0.36% of the sample lies in the top ten.

Healthy HIV-negative adults with no recently reported acute infections or vaccinations were included as donors. Only Caucasian adults living in Nashville, Tennessee, USA were represented among the donors. Magnetic negative selection was used to enrich CD4+ T cells, after which naive cells were positively selected on CD45RA and the negative fraction became the memory subset. Blood was obtained by leukapheresis, after which PBMCs were separated by Ficoll-Histopaque density gradient centrifugation and cryopreserved in liquid nitrogen vapor phase. Analytical flow cytometry was used to check the purity and quantity of each magnetically sorted T cell population. From each sorted fraction, genomic DNA was isolated and quantified by UV absorbance on a Nanodrop 2000c. Comments on this clone: This receptor's antigen is unknown. Qualities for individual bases were not recorded, and no much larger clone is one base off.

The germline V end is reduced by 1 base and the J end by 3 bases; junction bases left unmatched: 6. Counted from cysteine to phenylalanine, this CDR3 has 16 amino acids. Just CDR3 DNA is preserved here, 48 bases in frame from base 1. CDR1 and CDR2 were assigned from the germline V gene as SGHRS and YFSETQ. The origin of this receptor is a man under 40 in good health. What was sequenced was naive CD4+ T cells sorted from blood. This specimen's cell subset or site label, per the study, means: CD45RA+ positively selected. This sequence uses TRBV5-1 and TRBJ2-7, and 11 junctional nucleotides match TRBD2. The DNA sequence reads TGCGCCAGCAGCTTGCGAACTAGCGGGGGTAACTACGAGCAGTACTTC. Its amino acids are CASSLRTSGGNYEQYF.